The source of this T cell receptor beta chain is a study of T cell repertoires in cytomegalovirus infection. TCRdb re-derived calls from the reads in MiXCR, one entry per CDR3 protein. The sample yields some 600,000 distinct CDR3 sequences, 20% to 25% seen once. Sequenced input: CD8+ T cells from PBMCs. The TCR originated in a human donor in good health (CMV status not recorded). Some clones in this sample may be carry-over from other donors' samples.

For the CDR3, the DNA is TGTGCCAGCAGCCCTCGTAGCGGCCAGGAGACCCAGTACTTC. As protein: CASSPRSGQETQYF. The chain carries TRBV13 and TRBJ2-5; D may be TRBD2 (6 bases). Germline CDR1 reads PRHDT; CDR2 reads FYEKMQ (reference sequence). V lost 5 bases to trimming and J lost 5 bases, with 15 bases between them. The CDR3 covers 14 residues.